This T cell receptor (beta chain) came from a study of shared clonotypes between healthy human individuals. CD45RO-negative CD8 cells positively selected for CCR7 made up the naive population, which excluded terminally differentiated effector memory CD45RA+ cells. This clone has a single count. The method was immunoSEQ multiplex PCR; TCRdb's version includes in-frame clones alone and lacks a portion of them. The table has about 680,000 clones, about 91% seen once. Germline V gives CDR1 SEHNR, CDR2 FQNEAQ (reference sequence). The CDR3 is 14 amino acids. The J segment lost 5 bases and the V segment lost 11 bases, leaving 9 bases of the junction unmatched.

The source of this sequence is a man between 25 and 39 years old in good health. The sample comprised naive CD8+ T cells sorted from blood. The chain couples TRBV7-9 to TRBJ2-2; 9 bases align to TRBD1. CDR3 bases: TGTGCCGGGAAGGGACAGGGAGGAACCGGGGAGCTGTTTTTT. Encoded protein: CAGKGQGGTGELFF.